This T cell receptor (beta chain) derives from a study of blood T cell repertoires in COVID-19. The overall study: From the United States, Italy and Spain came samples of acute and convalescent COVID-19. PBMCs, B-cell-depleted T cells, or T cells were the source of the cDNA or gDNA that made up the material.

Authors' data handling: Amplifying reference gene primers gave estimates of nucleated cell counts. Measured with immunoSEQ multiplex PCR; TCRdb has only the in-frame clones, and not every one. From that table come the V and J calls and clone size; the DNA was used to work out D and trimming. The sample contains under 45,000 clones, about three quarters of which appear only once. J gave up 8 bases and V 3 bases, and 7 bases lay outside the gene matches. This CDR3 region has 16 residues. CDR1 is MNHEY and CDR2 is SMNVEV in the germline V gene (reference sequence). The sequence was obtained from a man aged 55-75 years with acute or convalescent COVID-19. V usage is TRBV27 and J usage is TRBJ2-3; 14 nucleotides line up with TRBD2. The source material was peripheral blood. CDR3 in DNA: TGTGCCAGCAGTTTGTCACGACTAGCGGGAGGGACTACGCAGTATTTT. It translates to CASSLSRLAGGTTQYF.